In its sample, the clone carrying this T cell receptor beta chain was seen many times. MiXCR, run by TCRdb on the 5' RACE reads, gives a single entry per CDR3 protein. Of 110,000 or so distinct CDR3 sequences in the sample, about 6.8% were seen once. This sample is part of a study of T cells after yellow fever vaccination. The CDR3 sequence is 15 residues long. V shed 3 bases and J 4 bases; nucleotides not matched to a gene: 6. Per the germline V gene, CDR1 is MGHDK and CDR2 is SYGVNS. The V call is TRBV25-1, the J call TRBJ1-1; 9 nucleotides line up with TRBD1. The TCR was taken from a man aged 18 to 29 who received the YFV17D yellow fever vaccine. The starting material was CD4+ T cells sorted from PBMCs, obtained roughly 46 days after the first yellow fever vaccination. CDR3 sequence (DNA): TGTGCCAGCAGTGATCTGGACAGGGGCGGCACTGAAGCTTTCTTT. Translation: CASSDLDRGGTEAFF.